This T cell receptor beta chain stems from a study of OX40 agonist ivuxolimab in advanced cancers. Looking at the study overall: Ivuxolimab, which targeted the costimulatory receptor OX40 (CD134), was an agonistic, fully human IgG2 monoclonal antibody. Partial responses occurred in three dose-escalation patients: two with cutaneous melanoma and one with hepatocellular carcinoma. Of the approximately 54 patients in dose escalation, some 20 had hepatocellular carcinoma, some 15 had melanoma, 9 had renal cell carcinoma and 9 had head and neck cancer. The paper covers the monotherapy dose-escalation part of the phase I ivuxolimab trial, which included N of about 50 patients. Peripheral TCRbeta sequencing was intended to test whether TCR sequence diversity was altered and clonal T-cell expansion was caused by ivuxolimab. Prior anti-PD-1, anti-PD-L1 or anti-CTLA-4 therapy was permitted, and checkpoint inhibitors had been received by roughly two fifths of dose-escalation patients. A male proportion of 70% to 90% and a mean age of approximately 55 years, ranging from about 23 to 90, were recorded for the dose-escalation cohort. Intravenous ivuxolimab was administered to patients every 2 weeks at six dose levels: 0.01, 0.1, 0.3, 1.5, 3 and 10 mg/kg.

The trial excluded patients who had a history of autoimmune disease or who were on systemic immunosuppression. Peripheral blood for TCR sequencing was collected from all dose cohorts at baseline, on cycle 4 day 1, and on cycle 7 day 1. The samples were taken from a phase I, first-in-human, multicenter, open-label dose-escalation trial of ivuxolimab. Adults with locally advanced or metastatic head and neck squamous cell, hepatocellular, melanoma or renal cell carcinoma were enrolled in the trial. Before TCR sequencing, CD4+ T cells and CD8+ T cells from peripheral blood were sorted into separate populations. V is pruned by 5 bases and J by 1 base, leaving 11 bases of the junction without a gene match. Spanning cysteine to phenylalanine, the CDR3 consists of 19 amino acids. Only the CDR3 DNA is retained, 57 bases long and in frame from the first base. CDR1 and CDR2 are read off the germline V gene as MGHRA and YSYEKL.

This clone has a single count. Its recognized antigen is unknown. Base qualities are not at hand, and no much larger clone is one base apart. The paper as a whole reports these results and caveats: Low levels of normalized T-cell clonal expansion were also seen in some patients who did not respond. Partial responders in the 0.1-3.0 mg/kg groups had among the lowest normalized peripheral clonal expansion, especially among CD8+ T cells. The antigen specificity of the clonally expanded peripheral T cells was not determined. Clonal expansion of both CD4+ and CD8+ blood T cells was observed from baseline to week 6 at doses 0.1 to 3.0 mg/kg. After ivuxolimab, expanded clones were on average more numerous among CD8+ T cells than among CD4+ T cells.

Genomic DNA was extracted from sorted cells for sequencing of the TCRbeta CDR3 region. TCRbeta CDR3 regions were sequenced using the immunoSEQ Assay. TCRdb retrieved this table from immuneACCESS and kept in-frame rearrangements only. Not all clones are present; in checked studies, unresolved V genes account for under half, and no reason is known for the remainder. The sample table holds 99,000 or so clones, of which about 91% were seen once. The ten largest clonotypes hold roughly 0.33% of the sample. This sample comprised CD4+ or CD8+ T cells sorted from blood, obtained in a trial of the OX40 agonist ivuxolimab. This receptor was identified in an adult with an advanced solid tumor such as melanoma, head and neck, liver or kidney cancer. Recombination connected TRBV4-1 to TRBJ2-4; TRBD2 fits 13 bases in the junction. The DNA sequence is as follows: TGCGCCAGCAGCGCCAGGACTAGCGGGAGTCGTGGGGCCAAAAACATTCAGTACTTC. Its protein is CASSARTSGSRGAKNIQYF.